The source of this T cell receptor beta chain is a study of immune evolution from preneoplasia to lung adenocarcinoma. Study results and limitations: Top clone share appeared to fall from AAH through AIS, MIA, adenocarcinoma.

This clone was observed once. The antigen remains unidentified. Germline loops: CDR1 MGHDK, CDR2 SYGVNS. Trimming removed 7 bases from V and 2 bases from J, with 10 bases in between. This CDR3 region has 13 residues. Between the mid-2010s and the late 2010s, patients underwent resection in Japan or China. Premalignant or tumor cells were enriched by macro-dissection after pathologic assessment. TCRdb's copy holds only in-frame clones and misses some; the assay was immunoSEQ multiplex PCR. Of about 6,600 clones in the sample, around 77% were seen once. The receptor was derived from a person aged 55-80 years with lung adenocarcinoma. The sequenced sample consisted of FFPE lung adenocarcinoma in situ tissue. The J gene is TRBJ2-3, the V gene TRBV25-1; no clear D gene. DNA of the CDR3: TGTGCCAGCAAAGAGGACCCCACAGATACGCAGTATTTT. It encodes CASKEDPTDTQYF.